What follows are 5 T cell receptor beta chains derived from one specimen sequenced in a study of cytotoxic CD8 clonotypes in ibrutinib-treated CLL. Generated by immunoSEQ multiplex PCR, the TCRdb table keeps only in-frame clones and is missing some. The table includes about 300,000 clones, roughly 76% detected once. The specimen was PBMCs, collected at disease progression, from a patient treated with ibrutinib. The receptors stem from a human donor with chronic lymphocytic leukemia.

The rearrangement joins TRBV4-1 to TRBJ2-3; 8 nucleotides line up with TRBD1. The CDR3 has 15 amino acids. V dropped 0 bases and J dropped 4; count of bases not matched to a gene: 3. Looked up from germline, CDR1 is MGHRA and CDR2 is YSYEKL. The chain's CDR3 is CASSQEDRGADTQYF. For the CDR3, the DNA is TGCGCCAGCAGCCAAGAAGACAGGGGTGCAGATACGCAGTATTTT.

The CDR3 loop is CASSVVISGNTIYF. CDR3 sequence (DNA): TGTGCCAGCAGTGTAGTTATCTCTGGAAACACCATATATTTT. V gene TRBV6-1 combines with J gene TRBJ1-3; D gene unclear. V gave up 4 bases and J gave up 0 bases, with 7 bases separating them. The CDR3 spans 14 residues. Germline-derived CDR1 and CDR2 are MNHNS and SASEGT.

The chain recombines TRBV5-6 with TRBJ1-2; D possibly corresponds to TRBD1 (5 bases). CDR1 is SGHDT, CDR2 YYEEEE, per germline. V was clipped by 7 bases and J by 0 bases, with 19 bases between them. CDR3 length: 16 amino acids. The CDR3 protein is CASGLGSVRANYGYTF. In DNA form, the CDR3 reads TGTGCCAGCGGTTTAGGATCCGTCAGGGCTAACTATGGCTACACCTTC.

As regards this clone: At the DNA level, this CDR3 is encoded by other sequences in the same sample as well. The chain carries TRBV9 and TRBJ1-6, with TRBD1 identical over 9 bases. Germline assignment: CDR1 SGDLS and CDR2 YYNGEE. The V segment lost 0 bases and the J segment 7 bases; nucleotides outside the gene matches: 2. The CDR3 loop spans 15 amino acids. CDR3 sequence: CASSVDRGQNSPLHF. The CDR3 DNA reads as TGTGCCAGCAGCGTAGACAGGGGGCAAAATTCACCCCTCCACTTT.

A single count supports this clone. The J gene is TRBJ1-5, the V gene TRBV19; D unclear. CDR1 is LNHDA and CDR2 is SQIVND in the germline V gene (reference sequence). V was clipped by 0 bases and J by 5 bases, with 8 bases between them. The CDR3 runs 14 residues. The CDR3, as DNA: TGTGCCAGTAGTATAGATCACAGAGATCAGCCCCAGCATTTT. This encodes CASSIDHRDQPQHF.